The rows below give T cell receptor beta chains drawn from one sample of a study of cytomegalovirus exposure and HLA in healthy donors. Here immunoSEQ multiplex PCR was the method, and the copy in TCRdb shows in-frame clones only, minus some. Here the sample spans about 160,000 clones, about four fifths being singletons. The source material was PBMCs. The receptors come from a girl between 5 and 17 years old in good health and CMV-seropositive. CDR3s include the opening cysteine and the closing phenylalanine or tryptophan. The D gene is left open where the match is weak. Size tells how often a clone was seen (once, few, many) or the class of an expanded clone, and some rows leave it out.

V,length,D,J,size,CDR3,DNA
TRBV7-2,15,TRBD1,TRBJ1-2,.,CASSLATGGGYGYTF,TGTGCCAGCAGCTTAGCCACAGGGGGCGGCTATGGCTACACCTTC
TRBV25-1,15,TRBD1,TRBJ2-3,.,CASSRGQRFTDTQYF,TGTGCCAGCAGCCGGGGACAGAGATTCACAGATACGCAGTATTTT
TRBV7-9,14,TRBD2,TRBJ2-1,.,CASSLGAGDNEQFF,TGTGCCAGCTCCCTAGGTGCGGGAGACAATGAGCAGTTCTTC
TRBV7-9,14,TRBD2,TRBJ2-7,.,CASRGLAGVYEQYF,TGTGCCAGTAGGGGACTAGCGGGAGTCTACGAGCAGTACTTC
TRBV7-2,17,TRBD2,TRBJ2-3,.,CASSLLAGLSTTDTQYF,TGTGCCAGCAGCTTACTAGCGGGTCTGTCGACGACAGATACGCAGTATTTT
TRBV2,13,.,TRBJ2-7,.,CASRGTDSYEQYF,TGTGCCAGTCGCGGGACGGACTCCTACGAGCAGTACTTC
TRBV30,14,TRBD2,TRBJ2-5,.,CAWSHGTSQETQYF,TGTGCCTGGAGTCACGGGACTAGTCAAGAGACCCAGTACTTC
TRBV28,16,TRBD1,TRBJ1-2,.,CASISVAGQGDYGYTF,TGTGCCAGCATCTCCGTTGCGGGACAGGGAGACTATGGCTACACCTTC
TRBV28,17,.,TRBJ2-7,.,CASSLRRGLKVSYEQYF,TGTGCCAGCAGTTTACGGAGGGGACTCAAAGTCTCCTACGAGCAGTACTTC
TRBV2,14,.,TRBJ2-7,.,CASSEGRGLPEQYF,TGTGCCAGCAGTGAGGGCAGGGGATTACCCGAGCAGTACTTC
TRBV18,14,TRBD1,TRBJ2-7,once,CASSLGTANYEQYF,TGTGCCAGCTCACTCGGGACAGCGAACTACGAGCAGTACTTC
TRBV7-8,14,TRBD1,TRBJ1-2,.,CASSVPQGALGYTF,TGTGCCAGCAGCGTACCACAGGGGGCCCTTGGCTACACCTTC
TRBV28,14,.,TRBJ2-1,.,CASSLTGLDNEQFF,TGTGCCAGCAGTTTAACAGGGTTAGACAATGAGCAGTTCTTC
TRBV4-3,16,TRBD1,TRBJ2-7,.,CASSPGQGQSSYEQYF,TGCGCCAGCAGCCCCGGACAGGGCCAGAGCTCCTACGAGCAGTACTTC
TRBV2,14,.,TRBJ1-2,.,CASSEQGFNYGYTF,TGTGCCAGCAGTGAACAGGGCTTTAACTATGGCTACACCTTC
TRBV6-6,12,.,TRBJ2-7,.,CASSYSAYEQYF,TGTGCCAGCAGTTATTCAGCCTACGAGCAGTACTTC
TRBV6-5,14,.,TRBJ2-2,.,CASKTSLNTGELFF,TGTGCCAGCAAAACTAGCCTGAACACCGGGGAGCTGTTTTTT
TRBV20-1,11,.,TRBJ2-5,.,CSAGGEETQYF,TGCAGTGCTGGGGGCGAGGAGACCCAGTACTTC
TRBV25-1,14,TRBD1,TRBJ1-2,.,CASSGYTGGNGYTF,TGTGCCAGCAGTGGCTATACAGGGGGCAATGGCTACACCTTC
TRBV6-1,13,.,TRBJ1-3,few,CASRTSLLNTIYF,TGTGCCAGCAGGACATCGTTACTAAACACCATATATTTT
TRBV9,13,.,TRBJ2-1,.,CASSVDSYNEQFF,TGTGCCAGCAGCGTAGACAGCTACAATGAGCAGTTCTTC
TRBV7-7,14,TRBD1,TRBJ2-7,.,CASSRDRTAYEQYF,TGTGCTAGCAGCAGGGACAGGACTGCCTACGAGCAGTACTTC
TRBV15,16,.,TRBJ1-4,.,CATSRDAAGRDEKLFF,TGTGCCACCAGCAGAGATGCGGCAGGGAGGGATGAAAAACTGTTTTTT
TRBV10-2,17,.,TRBJ2-7,few,CASRPMNRDSLIYEQYF,TGCGCCAGCAGGCCTATGAACCGGGATAGTTTAATTTACGAGCAGTACTTC
TRBV4-1,18,TRBD2,TRBJ2-2,.,CASSQTGLAGGDTGELFF,TGCGCCAGCAGCCAAACTGGACTAGCGGGGGGCGACACCGGGGAGCTGTTTTTT
TRBV30,13,TRBD1,TRBJ2-7,.,CAWSMGQSYERYF,TGTGCCTGGAGTATGGGACAGTCTTACGAGCGGTACTTC
TRBV5-1,17,TRBD2,TRBJ2-3,.,CASSLLGLAGGQDTQYF,TGCGCCAGCAGCTTGTTGGGACTAGCGGGGGGGCAAGATACGCAGTATTTT
TRBV14,18,TRBD1,TRBJ1-2,.,CASSQDGTGDSFSRGYTF,TGTGCCAGCAGCCAAGATGGGACAGGGGACTCTTTCTCGAGGGGCTACACCTTC
TRBV5-8,16,.,TRBJ2-7,.,CASSPNGWGGRQEQYF,TGTGCCAGCAGTCCAAACGGATGGGGGGGCCGTCAGGAGCAGTACTTC
TRBV6-6,12,.,TRBJ1-3,.,CASRKGGNTIYF,TGTGCCAGTAGAAAGGGGGGAAACACCATATATTTT
TRBV5-6,13,.,TRBJ1-5,few,CASSYDTDQPQHF,TGTGCCAGCAGTTACGACACAGATCAGCCCCAGCATTTT
TRBV20-1,11,TRBD1,TRBJ2-7,few,CSAGQGYEQYF,TGCAGTGCTGGACAGGGGTACGAGCAGTACTTC